This is a list of T cell receptor beta chains from one sample in a study of siplizumab effects on memory and regulatory T cells. The table came from immunoSEQ multiplex PCR; TCRdb's copy has only in-frame clones and leaves some out. Found here are about 100,000 clones, nearly 95% of them singletons; the top ten hold around 13%. The sample consisted of non-Treg CD4+ T cells sorted from blood. These receptors all come from a human donor in good health. The CDR3 runs from the conserved cysteine through the conserved F or W. D genes are given only for firm matches. The size field is filled for only some rows; it gives once, few, many or a size class.

CDR3 protein	CDR3 DNA	clone size	V gene	J gene	D gene
CASSPEQETQYF	TGTGCCAGCAGCCCAGAACAAGAGACCCAGTACTTC	.	TRBV11-3	TRBJ2-5	.
CASSPGQSNQPQHF	TGTGCCAGCAGTCCCGGACAGAGCAATCAGCCCCAGCATTTT	.	TRBV6-4	TRBJ1-5	.
CASSLRGLAEAADEQYF	TGTGCCAGCAGCTTAAGGGGACTAGCCGAAGCCGCGGACGAGCAGTACTTC	.	TRBV7-3	TRBJ2-7	TRBD2
CAWKVEDQPQHF	TGTGCCTGGAAAGTCGAGGATCAGCCCCAGCATTTT	.	TRBV30	TRBJ1-5	.
CASSRGARTGELFF	TGTGCCAGCTCTAGGGGGGCGCGCACCGGGGAGCTGTTTTTT	.	TRBV18	TRBJ2-2	.
CSVRAKNTEAFF	TGCAGCGTGAGAGCAAAGAACACTGAAGCTTTCTTT	.	TRBV29-1	TRBJ1-1	.
CASSLGQGAYEQYF	TGTGCCAGCAGCCTGGGACAGGGGGCGTACGAGCAGTACTTC	.	TRBV11-3	TRBJ2-7	TRBD1
CASTSPTGGTYEQYF	TGTGCCAGCACCTCCCCGACAGGGGGGACCTACGAGCAGTACTTC	.	TRBV28	TRBJ2-7	TRBD1
CASSPHGPPTSNEKLFF	TGTGCCAGCTCACCTCATGGGCCTCCTACCAGCAATGAAAAACTGTTTTTT	.	TRBV18	TRBJ1-4	.
CASGGGAGNPYEQYF	TGTGCCAGCGGGGGCGGGGCAGGGAACCCCTACGAGCAGTACTTC	.	TRBV2	TRBJ2-7	.
CASSESSGVFAYNEQFF	TGCGCCAGCAGTGAATCGTCAGGGGTGTTTGCCTACAATGAGCAGTTCTTC	.	TRBV10-1	TRBJ2-1	.
CASTTAGTPYNEQFF	TGTGCCAGCACCACAGCCGGGACACCCTACAATGAGCAGTTCTTC	once	TRBV7-6	TRBJ2-1	.
CSASPHNEQFF	TGCAGCGCCTCACCCCACAATGAGCAGTTCTTC	.	TRBV29-1	TRBJ2-1	.
CASSLGSGMPDTQYF	TGTGCCAGCAGCTTAGGTTCCGGGATGCCAGATACGCAGTATTTT	few	TRBV7-2	TRBJ2-3	.
CASSLRVGGISSPADTQYF	TGTGCCAGCAGCTTACGGGTGGGCGGGATCTCTTCGCCGGCAGATACGCAGTATTTT	.	TRBV7-8	TRBJ2-3	.
CASSLDRGRASEQYF	TGCGCCAGCAGCTTGGATCGCGGGAGGGCCTCCGAGCAGTACTTC	once	TRBV5-1	TRBJ2-7	TRBD2
CSVGNQPQHF	TGCAGTGTAGGTAATCAGCCCCAGCATTTT	few	TRBV20-1	TRBJ1-5	.
CASRSAVPSTGELFF	TGCGCCAGCAGGTCCGCGGTTCCGAGCACCGGGGAGCTGTTTTTT	.	TRBV5-1	TRBJ2-2	.
CAWRLGQKTSTDTQYF	TGTGCCTGGAGACTCGGACAGAAGACTAGCACAGATACGCAGTATTTT	.	TRBV30	TRBJ2-3	.